This T cell receptor beta chain was identified in a study of T cell repertoires in cytomegalovirus infection. Germline CDR1 reads SQVTM; CDR2 reads ANQGSEA. This CDR3 comprises 15 residues. The J segment lost 8 bases and the V segment lost 4 bases, leaving 14 bases of the junction unmatched. MiXCR, applied by TCRdb to the reads, yields one record per CDR3 protein. Of 200,000 to 300,000 distinct CDR3 sequences in the sample, approximately 13% were seen once. The source is a human donor in good health (CMV status not recorded). Some clones in this sample may be carry-over from other donors' samples. The chain links TRBV29-1 to TRBJ1-2; 9 nucleotides line up with TRBD1. Source material: PBMCs. The CDR3 spells CSVGETGGKTGGYTF. The CDR3 DNA is TGCAGCGTTGGGGAGACAGGGGGGAAGACTGGGGGCTACACCTTC. The full variable domain, rest sourced from reference TRBV29-1 and TRBJ1-2, is SAVISQKPSRDICQRGTSLTIQCQVDSQVTMMFWYRQQPGQSLTLIATANQGSEATYESGFVIDKFPISRPNLTFSTLTVSNMSPEDSSIYLCSVGETGGKTGGYTFGSGTRLTVV.